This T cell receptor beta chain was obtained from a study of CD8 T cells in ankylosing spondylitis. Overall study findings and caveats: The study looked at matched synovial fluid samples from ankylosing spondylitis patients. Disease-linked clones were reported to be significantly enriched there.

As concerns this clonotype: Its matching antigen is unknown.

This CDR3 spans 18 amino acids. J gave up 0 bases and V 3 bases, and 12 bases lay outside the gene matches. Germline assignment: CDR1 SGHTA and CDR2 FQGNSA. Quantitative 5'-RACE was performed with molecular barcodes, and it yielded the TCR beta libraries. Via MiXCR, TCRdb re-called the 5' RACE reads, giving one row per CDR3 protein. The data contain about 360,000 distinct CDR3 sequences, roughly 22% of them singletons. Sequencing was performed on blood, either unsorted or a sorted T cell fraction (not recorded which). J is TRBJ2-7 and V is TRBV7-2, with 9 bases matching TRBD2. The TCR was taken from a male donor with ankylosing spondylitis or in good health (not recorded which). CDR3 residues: CASSFPLSRGGVSYEQYF. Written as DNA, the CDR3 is TGTGCCAGCAGCTTCCCCCTAAGTCGCGGGGGGGTCTCCTACGAGCAGTACTTC.